This T cell receptor (beta chain) is from a study of T cell repertoires in cytomegalovirus infection. TCRdb used MiXCR to reprocess the reads, holding one entry per CDR3 protein. The data contain about 570,000 distinct CDR3 sequences, almost 40% of them seen just once; the ten biggest clones take up 40% to 60%. The trim removed 5 bases at V and 6 bases at J, leaving 6 bases unmatched. The CDR3 covers 15 residues. Germline V lookup: CDR1 SNHLY, CDR2 FYNNEI. Note on this clonotype: Its antigen is not known.

The chain couples TRBV2 to TRBJ2-1; TRBD2 matches at 11 bases. This TCR was recovered from a human donor in good health (CMV status not recorded). Some clones in this sample may be carry-over from other donors' samples. Sequencing was performed on cultured PBMCs, taken from culture after CMV antigen stimulation. The CDR3 loop reads CASSTTSGGSNEQFF. CDR3 in DNA: TGTGCCAGCAGTACCACTAGCGGGGGTAGCAATGAGCAGTTCTTC.